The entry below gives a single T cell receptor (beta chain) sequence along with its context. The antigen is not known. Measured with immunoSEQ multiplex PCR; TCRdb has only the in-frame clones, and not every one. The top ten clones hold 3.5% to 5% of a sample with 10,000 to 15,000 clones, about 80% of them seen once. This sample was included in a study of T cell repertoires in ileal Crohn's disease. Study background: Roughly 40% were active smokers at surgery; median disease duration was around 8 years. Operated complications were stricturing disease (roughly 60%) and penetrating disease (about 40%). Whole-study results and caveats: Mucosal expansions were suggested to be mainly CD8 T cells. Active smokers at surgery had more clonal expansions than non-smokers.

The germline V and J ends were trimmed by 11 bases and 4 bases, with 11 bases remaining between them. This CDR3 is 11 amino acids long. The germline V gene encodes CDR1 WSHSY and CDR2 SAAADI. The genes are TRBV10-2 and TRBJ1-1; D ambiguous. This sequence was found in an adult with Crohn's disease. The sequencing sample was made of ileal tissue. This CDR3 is CAAGSATEAFF. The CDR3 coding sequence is TGCGCCGCCGGGAGCGCCACTGAAGCTTTCTTT.